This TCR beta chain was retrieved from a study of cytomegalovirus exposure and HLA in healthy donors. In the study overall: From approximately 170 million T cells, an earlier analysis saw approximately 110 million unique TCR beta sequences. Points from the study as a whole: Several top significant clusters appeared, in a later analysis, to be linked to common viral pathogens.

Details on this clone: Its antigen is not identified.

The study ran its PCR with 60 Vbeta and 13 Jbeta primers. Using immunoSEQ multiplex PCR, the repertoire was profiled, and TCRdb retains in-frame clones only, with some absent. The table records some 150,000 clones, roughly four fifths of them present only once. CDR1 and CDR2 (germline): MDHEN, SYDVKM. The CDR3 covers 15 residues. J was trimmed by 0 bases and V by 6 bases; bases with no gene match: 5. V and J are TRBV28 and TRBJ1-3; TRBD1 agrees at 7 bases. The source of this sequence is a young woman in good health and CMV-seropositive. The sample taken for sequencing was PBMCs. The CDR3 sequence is CASSLGQYSGNTIYF. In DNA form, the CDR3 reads TGTGCCAGCAGCCTGGGACAGTACTCTGGAAACACCATATATTTT.